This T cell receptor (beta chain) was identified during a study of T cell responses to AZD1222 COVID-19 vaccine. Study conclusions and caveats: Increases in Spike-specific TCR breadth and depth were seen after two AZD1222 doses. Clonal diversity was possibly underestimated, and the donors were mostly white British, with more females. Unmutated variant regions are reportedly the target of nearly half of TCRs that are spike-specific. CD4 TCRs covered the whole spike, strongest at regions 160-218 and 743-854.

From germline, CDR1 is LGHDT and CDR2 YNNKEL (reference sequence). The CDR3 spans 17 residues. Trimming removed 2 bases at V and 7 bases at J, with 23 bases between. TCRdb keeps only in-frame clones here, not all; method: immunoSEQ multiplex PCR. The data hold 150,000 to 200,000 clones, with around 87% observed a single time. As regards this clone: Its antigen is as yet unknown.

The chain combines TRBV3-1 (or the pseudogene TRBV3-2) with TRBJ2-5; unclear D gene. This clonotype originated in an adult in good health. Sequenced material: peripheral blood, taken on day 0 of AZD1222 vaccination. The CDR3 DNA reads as TGTGCCAGCAGCCAACAAGCTATGGGCGGAATTTCAGGGACCCAGTACTTC. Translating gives CASSQQAMGGISGTQYF.